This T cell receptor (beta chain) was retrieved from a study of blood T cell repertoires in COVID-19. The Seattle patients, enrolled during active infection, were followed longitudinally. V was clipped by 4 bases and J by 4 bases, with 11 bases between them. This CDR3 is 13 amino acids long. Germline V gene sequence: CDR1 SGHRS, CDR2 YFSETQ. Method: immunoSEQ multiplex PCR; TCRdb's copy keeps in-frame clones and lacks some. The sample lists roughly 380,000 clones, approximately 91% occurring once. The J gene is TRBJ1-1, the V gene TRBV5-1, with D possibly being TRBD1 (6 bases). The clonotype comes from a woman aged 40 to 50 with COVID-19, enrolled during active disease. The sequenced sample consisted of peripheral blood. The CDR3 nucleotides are TGCGCCAGCAGCATCCACAGGGCCACTGAAGCTTTCTTT. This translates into CASSIHRATEAFF. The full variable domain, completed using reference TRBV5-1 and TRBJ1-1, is KAGVTQTPRYLIKTRGQQVTLSCSPISGHRSVSWYQQTPGQGLQFLFEYFSETQRNKGNFPGRFSGRQFSNSRSEMNVSTLELGDSALYLCASSIHRATEAFFGQGTRLTVV.